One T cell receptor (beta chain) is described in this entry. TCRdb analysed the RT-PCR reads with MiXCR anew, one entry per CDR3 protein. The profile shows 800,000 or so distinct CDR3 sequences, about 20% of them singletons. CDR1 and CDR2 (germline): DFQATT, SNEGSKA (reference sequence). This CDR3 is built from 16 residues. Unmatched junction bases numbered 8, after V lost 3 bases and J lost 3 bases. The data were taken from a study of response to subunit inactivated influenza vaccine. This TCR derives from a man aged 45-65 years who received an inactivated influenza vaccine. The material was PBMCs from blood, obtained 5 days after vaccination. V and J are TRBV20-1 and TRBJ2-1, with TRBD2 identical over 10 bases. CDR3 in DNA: TGCAGTGCTAGCGGGTTTCTAGCGGGAGACTACAATGAGCAGTTCTTC. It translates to CSASGFLAGDYNEQFF.